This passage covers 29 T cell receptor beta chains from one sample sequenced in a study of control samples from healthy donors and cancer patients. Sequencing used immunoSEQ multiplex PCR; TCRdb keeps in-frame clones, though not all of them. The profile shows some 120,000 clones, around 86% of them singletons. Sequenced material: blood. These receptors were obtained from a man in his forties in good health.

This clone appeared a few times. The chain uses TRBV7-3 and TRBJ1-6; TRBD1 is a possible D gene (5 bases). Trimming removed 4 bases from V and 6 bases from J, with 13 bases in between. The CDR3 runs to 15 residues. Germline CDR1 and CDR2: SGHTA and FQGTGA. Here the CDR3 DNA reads TGTGCCAGCAGCTACGAAGCGAGGGGTAATTCACCCCTCCACTTT. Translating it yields CASSYEARGNSPLHF.

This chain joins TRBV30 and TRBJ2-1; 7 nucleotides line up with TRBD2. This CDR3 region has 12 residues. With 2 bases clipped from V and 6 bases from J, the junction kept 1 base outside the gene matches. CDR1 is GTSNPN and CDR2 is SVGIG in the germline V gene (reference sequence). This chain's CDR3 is CAWSWGGNEQFF. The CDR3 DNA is TGTGCCTGGAGTTGGGGGGGCAATGAGCAGTTCTTC.

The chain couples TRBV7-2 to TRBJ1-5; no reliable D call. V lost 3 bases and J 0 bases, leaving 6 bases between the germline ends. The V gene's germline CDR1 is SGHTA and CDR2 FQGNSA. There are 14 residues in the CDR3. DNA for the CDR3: TGTGCCAGCAGCTTCACACATAGCAATCAGCCCCAGCATTTT. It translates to CASSFTHSNQPQHF.

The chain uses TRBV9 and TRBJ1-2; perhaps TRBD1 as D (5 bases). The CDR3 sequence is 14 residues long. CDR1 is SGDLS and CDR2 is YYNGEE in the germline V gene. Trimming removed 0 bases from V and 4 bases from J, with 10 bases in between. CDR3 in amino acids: CASSVEGRAYGYTF. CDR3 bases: TGTGCCAGCAGCGTAGAAGGCAGGGCCTATGGCTACACCTTC.

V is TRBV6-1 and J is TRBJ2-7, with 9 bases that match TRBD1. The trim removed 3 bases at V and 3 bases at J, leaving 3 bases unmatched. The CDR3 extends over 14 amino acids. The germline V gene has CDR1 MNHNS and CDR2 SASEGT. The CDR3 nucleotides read TGTGCCAGCAGTGACCCGGGACAGGGCTACGAGCAGTACTTC. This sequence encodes CASSDPGQGYEQYF.

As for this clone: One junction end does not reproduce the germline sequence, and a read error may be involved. The CDR3 nucleotides are TGTGCCACCAGCCGAGACAGGGTAATCGGCTACACCTTC. Translated: CATSRDRVIGYTF. The chain links TRBV15 to TRBJ1-2; TRBD1 matches 7 bases. This CDR3 is built from 13 residues. Per the germline V gene, CDR1 is LNHNV and CDR2 is YYDKDF (reference sequence).

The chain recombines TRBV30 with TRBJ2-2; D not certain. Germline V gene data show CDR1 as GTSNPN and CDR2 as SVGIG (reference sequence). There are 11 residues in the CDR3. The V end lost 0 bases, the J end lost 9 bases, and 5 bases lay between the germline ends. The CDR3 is CAWSVPRELFF. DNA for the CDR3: TGTGCCTGGAGTGTCCCCAGGGAGCTGTTTTTT.

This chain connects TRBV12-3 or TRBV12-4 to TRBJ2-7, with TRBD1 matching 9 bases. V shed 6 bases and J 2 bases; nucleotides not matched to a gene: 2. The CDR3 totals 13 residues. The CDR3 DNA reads TGTGCCAGCAGAAGGACAGGGGCCTACGAGCAGTACTTC. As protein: CASRRTGAYEQYF.

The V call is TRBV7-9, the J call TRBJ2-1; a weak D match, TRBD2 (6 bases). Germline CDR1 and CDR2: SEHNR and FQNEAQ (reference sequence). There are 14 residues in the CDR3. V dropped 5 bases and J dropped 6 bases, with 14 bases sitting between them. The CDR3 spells CASSRERPPNEQFF. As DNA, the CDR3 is TGTGCCAGCAGCCGGGAGCGACCCCCCAATGAGCAGTTCTTC.

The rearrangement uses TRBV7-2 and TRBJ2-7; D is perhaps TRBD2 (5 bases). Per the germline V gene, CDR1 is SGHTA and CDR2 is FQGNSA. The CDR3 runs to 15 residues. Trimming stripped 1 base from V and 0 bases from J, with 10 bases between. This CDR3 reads CASSLDSGSSYEQYF. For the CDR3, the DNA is TGTGCCAGCAGCTTAGATTCGGGGAGCTCCTACGAGCAGTACTTC. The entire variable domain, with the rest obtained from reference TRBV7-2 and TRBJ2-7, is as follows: GAGVSQSPSNKVTEKGKDVELRCDPISGHTALYWYRQSLGQGLEFLIYFQGNSAPDKSGLPSDRFSAERTGGSVSTLTIQRTQQEDSAVYLCASSLDSGSSYEQYFGPGTRLTVT.

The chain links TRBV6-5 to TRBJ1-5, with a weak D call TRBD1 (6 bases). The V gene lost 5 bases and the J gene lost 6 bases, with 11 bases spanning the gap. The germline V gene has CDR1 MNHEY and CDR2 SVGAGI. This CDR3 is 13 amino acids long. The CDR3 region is CASSQTQGQPQHF. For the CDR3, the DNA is TGTGCCAGCAGTCAAACACAGGGTCAGCCCCAGCATTTT.

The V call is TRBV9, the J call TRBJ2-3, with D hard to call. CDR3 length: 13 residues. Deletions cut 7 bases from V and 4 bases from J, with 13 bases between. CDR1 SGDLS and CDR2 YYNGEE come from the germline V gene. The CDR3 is CASETPLSDTQYF. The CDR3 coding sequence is TGTGCCAGCGAGACACCCCTCTCAGATACGCAGTATTTT.

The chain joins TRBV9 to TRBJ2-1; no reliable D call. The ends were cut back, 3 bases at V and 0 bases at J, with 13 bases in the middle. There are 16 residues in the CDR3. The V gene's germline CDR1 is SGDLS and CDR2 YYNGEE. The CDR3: CASSALSASSYNEQFF. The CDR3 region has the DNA TGTGCCAGCAGCGCCCTCTCAGCAAGCTCCTACAATGAGCAGTTCTTC.

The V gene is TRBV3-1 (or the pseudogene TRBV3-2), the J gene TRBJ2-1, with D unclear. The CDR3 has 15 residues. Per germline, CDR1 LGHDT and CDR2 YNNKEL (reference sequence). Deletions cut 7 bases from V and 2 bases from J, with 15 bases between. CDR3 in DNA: TGTGCCAGCACCAAAAAACCCACCCCCTACAATGAGCAGTTCTTC. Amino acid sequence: CASTKKPTPYNEQFF.

CDR3 sequence (DNA): TGTGCCAGCGCCCCGAGGGGCGGGTGGCCTGAAGCTTTCTTT. Its protein is CASAPRGGWPEAFF. The rearrangement joins TRBV18 to TRBJ1-1, with D possibly matching TRBD1 (5 bases). The V gene lost 8 bases and the J gene lost 6 bases, with 19 bases spanning the gap. Germline-derived CDR1 and CDR2 are KGHSH and LQKENI. This CDR3 has 14 amino acids.

CDR3 residues: CASSSGQGARGYTF. Here the CDR3 DNA reads TGTGCCAGCAGCTCCGGACAGGGGGCTAGGGGCTACACCTTC. V gene TRBV7-9 combines with J gene TRBJ1-2; 11 bases are a match to TRBD1. CDR1 is SEHNR and CDR2 is FQNEAQ in the germline V gene (reference sequence). V trimming: 4 bases; J trimming: 8 bases; junction bases outside the gene matches: 6. The CDR3 runs to 14 residues. Supplemented by reference TRBV7-9 and TRBJ1-2, the full variable domain reads DTGVSQNPRHKITKRGQNVTFRCDPISEHNRLYWYRQTLGQGPEFLTYFQNEAQLEKSRLLSDRFSAERPKGSFSTLEIQRTEQGDSAMYLCASSSGQGARGYTFGSGTRLTVV.

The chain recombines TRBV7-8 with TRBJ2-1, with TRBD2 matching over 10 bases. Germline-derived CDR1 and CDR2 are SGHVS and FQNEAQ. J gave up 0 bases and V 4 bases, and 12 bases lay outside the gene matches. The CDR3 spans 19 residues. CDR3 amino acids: CASSSSAASGGYSYNEQFF. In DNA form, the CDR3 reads TGTGCCAGCAGCTCCAGCGCGGCTAGCGGGGGTTACTCCTACAATGAGCAGTTCTTC.

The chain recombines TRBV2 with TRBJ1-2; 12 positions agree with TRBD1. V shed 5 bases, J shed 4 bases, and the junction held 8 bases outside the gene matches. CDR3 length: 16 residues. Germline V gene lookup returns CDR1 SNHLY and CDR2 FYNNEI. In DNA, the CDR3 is TGTGCCAGCAGTCGGGACAGGGGGCGCGAAGGCTATGGCTACACCTTC. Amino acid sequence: CASSRDRGREGYGYTF. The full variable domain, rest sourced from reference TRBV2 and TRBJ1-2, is EPEVTQTPSHQVTQMGQEVILRCVPISNHLYFYWYRQILGQKVEFLVSFYNNEISEKSEIFDDQFSVERPDGSNFTLKIRSTKLEDSAMYFCASSRDRGREGYGYTFGSGTRLTVV.

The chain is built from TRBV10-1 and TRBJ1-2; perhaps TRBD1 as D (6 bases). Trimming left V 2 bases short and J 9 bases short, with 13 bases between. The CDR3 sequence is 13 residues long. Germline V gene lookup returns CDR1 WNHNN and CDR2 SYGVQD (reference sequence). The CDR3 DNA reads TGCGCCAGCAGTGAGATCGGGGGCCCAAGCTACACCTTC. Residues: CASSEIGGPSYTF.

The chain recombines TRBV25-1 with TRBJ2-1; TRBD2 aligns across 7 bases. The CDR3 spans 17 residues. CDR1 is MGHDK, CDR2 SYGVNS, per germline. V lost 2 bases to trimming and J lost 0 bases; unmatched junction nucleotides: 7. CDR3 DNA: TGTGCCAGCAGTGAAGGGAGGGGCCATAGCTCCTACAATGAGCAGTTCTTC. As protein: CASSEGRGHSSYNEQFF.

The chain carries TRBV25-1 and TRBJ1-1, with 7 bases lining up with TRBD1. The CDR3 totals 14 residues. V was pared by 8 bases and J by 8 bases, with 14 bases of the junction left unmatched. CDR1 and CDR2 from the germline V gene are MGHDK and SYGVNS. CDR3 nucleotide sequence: TGTGCCAGCCGAGGGGAGGGGGCGAGAGTGGAAGCTTTCTTT. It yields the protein CASRGEGARVEAFF.

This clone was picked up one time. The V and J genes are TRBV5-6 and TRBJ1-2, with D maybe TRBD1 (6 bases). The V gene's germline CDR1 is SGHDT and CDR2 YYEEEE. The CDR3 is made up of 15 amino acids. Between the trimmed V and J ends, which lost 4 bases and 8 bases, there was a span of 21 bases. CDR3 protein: CASSVGPTGMGGYTF. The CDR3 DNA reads TGTGCCAGCAGCGTAGGACCAACAGGGATGGGCGGCTACACCTTC.

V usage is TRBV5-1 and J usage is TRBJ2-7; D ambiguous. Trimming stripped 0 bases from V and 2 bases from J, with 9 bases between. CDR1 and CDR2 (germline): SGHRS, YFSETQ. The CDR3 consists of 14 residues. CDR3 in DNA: TGCGCCAGCAGCTTGGGGGTAGGGCCCTACGAGCAGTACTTC. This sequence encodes CASSLGVGPYEQYF.

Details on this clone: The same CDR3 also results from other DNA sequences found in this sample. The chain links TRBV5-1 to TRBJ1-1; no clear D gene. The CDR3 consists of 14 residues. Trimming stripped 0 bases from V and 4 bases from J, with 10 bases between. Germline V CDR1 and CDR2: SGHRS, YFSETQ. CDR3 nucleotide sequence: TGCGCCAGCAGCTTGGGACAAGGGCGCACTGAAGCTTTCTTT. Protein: CASSLGQGRTEAFF.

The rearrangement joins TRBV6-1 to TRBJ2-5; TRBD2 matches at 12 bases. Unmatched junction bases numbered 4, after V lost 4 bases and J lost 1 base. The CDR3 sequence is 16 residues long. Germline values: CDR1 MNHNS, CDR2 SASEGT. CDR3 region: CASSGRLAGAQETQYF. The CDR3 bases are TGTGCCAGCAGTGGAAGACTAGCGGGGGCCCAAGAGACCCAGTACTTC.

CDR3 amino acids: CASSSNRYEQYF. DNA for the CDR3: TGTGCCAGCAGTTCTAACAGGTACGAGCAGTACTTC. The chain is built from TRBV12-3 or TRBV12-4 and TRBJ2-7; the D gene is possibly TRBD1 (5 bases). The V gene lost 4 bases and the J gene lost 4 bases, with 8 bases spanning the gap. CDR3 length: 12 amino acids.

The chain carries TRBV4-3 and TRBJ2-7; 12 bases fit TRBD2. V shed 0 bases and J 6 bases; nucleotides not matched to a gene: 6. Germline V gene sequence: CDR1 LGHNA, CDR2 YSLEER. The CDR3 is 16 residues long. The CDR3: CASSQDASGGAGEQYF. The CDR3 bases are TGCGCCAGCAGCCAAGATGCTAGCGGGGGGGCTGGCGAGCAGTACTTC.

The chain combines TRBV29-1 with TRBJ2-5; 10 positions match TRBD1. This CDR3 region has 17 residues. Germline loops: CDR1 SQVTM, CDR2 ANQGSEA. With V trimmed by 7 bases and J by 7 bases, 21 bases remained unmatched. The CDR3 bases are TGCAGCGGGGAGGTAGGGGACAGGGGCCCAAGTTTCGGGACCCAGTACTTC. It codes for CSGEVGDRGPSFGTQYF.

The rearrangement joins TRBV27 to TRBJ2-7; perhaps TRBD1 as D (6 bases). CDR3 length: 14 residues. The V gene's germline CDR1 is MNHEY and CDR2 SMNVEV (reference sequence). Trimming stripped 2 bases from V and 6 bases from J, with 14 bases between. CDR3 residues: CASSLMGAGSEQYF. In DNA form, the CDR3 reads TGTGCCAGCAGTTTAATGGGGGCAGGTAGCGAGCAGTACTTC.